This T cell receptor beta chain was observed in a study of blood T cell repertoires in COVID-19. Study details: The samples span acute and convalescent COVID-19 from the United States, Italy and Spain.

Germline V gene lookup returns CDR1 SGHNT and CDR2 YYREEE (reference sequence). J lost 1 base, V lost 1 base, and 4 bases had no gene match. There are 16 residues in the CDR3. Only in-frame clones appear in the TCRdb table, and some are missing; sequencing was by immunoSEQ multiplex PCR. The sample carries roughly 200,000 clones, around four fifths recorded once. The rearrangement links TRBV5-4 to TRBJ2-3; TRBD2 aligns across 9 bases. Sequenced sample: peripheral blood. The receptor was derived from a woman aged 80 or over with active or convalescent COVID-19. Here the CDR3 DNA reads TGTGCCAGCAGCTTGCGGTCTAGCGGGGGCACAGATACGCAGTATTTT. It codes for CASSLRSSGGTDTQYF.